One T cell receptor beta chain is described in this entry. Antigen specificity is unknown. This specimen comes from a study of OX40 agonist ivuxolimab in advanced cancers. Study outcomes and limitations: The investigators did not determine what antigen specificity the expanded peripheral T cells had. Clonal expansion from baseline to week 6 occurred in both CD4+ and CD8+ T cells.

The length of the CDR3 is 14 residues. The J segment lost 5 bases and the V segment lost 0 bases, leaving 3 bases of the junction unmatched. Germline V CDR1 and CDR2: SGHVS, FQNEAQ. Method: immunoSEQ multiplex PCR; TCRdb's copy keeps in-frame clones and lacks some. Here the sample spans approximately 80,000 clones, approximately 89% being singletons. The genes are TRBV7-8 and TRBJ1-2; 7 nucleotides align to TRBD1. The origin of this receptor is an adult with an advanced solid tumor such as melanoma, head and neck, liver or kidney cancer. Sequences were derived from CD4+ or CD8+ T cells sorted from blood, sampled in a trial of the OX40 agonist ivuxolimab. The CDR3 nucleotides read TGTGCCAGCAGCTTAGCGGAGACAGGGTATGGCTACACCTTC. It yields the protein CASSLAETGYGYTF.